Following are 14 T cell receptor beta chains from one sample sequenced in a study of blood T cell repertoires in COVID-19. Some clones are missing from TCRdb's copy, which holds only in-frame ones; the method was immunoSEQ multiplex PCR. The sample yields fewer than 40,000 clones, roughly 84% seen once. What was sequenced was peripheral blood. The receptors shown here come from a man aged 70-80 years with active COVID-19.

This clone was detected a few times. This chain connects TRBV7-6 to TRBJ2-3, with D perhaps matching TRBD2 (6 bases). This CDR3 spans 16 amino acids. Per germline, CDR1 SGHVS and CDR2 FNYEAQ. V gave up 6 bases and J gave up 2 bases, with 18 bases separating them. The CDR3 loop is CASRSRPGLDTDTQYF. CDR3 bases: TGTGCCAGCAGATCCCGTCCGGGACTGGACACAGATACGCAGTATTTT.

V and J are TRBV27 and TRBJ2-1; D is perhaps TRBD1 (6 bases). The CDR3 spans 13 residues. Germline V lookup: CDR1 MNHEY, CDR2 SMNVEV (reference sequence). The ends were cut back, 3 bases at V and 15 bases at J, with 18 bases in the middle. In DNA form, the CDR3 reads TGTGCCAGCAGTTTCCTGGACAGTCCGAGCAGGTTCTTC. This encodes CASSFLDSPSRFF.

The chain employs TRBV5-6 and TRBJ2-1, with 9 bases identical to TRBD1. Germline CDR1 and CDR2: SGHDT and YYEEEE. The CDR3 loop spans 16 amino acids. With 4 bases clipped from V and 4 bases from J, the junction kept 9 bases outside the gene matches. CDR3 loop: CASSPAGDRVYNEQFF. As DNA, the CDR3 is TGTGCCAGCAGCCCCGCCGGGGACAGGGTGTACAATGAGCAGTTCTTC.

The CDR3 DNA is TGCGCCAGCAGTAACGACGGGGGGGGGATCGGCAATCAGCCCCAGCATTTT. This codes for CASSNDGGGIGNQPQHF. The V call is TRBV10-1, the J call TRBJ1-5; tentative D call: TRBD1 (5 bases). V lost 5 bases to trimming and J lost 2 bases, with 19 bases between them. This CDR3 is 17 amino acids long. The germline V gene encodes CDR1 WNHNN and CDR2 SYGVQD (reference sequence).

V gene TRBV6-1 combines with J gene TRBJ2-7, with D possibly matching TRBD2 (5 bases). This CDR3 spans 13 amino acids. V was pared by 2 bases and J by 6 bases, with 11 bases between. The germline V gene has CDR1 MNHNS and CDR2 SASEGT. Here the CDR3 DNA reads TGTGCCAGCAGTGAACTAGCTGTTTCCGAGCAGTACTTC. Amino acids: CASSELAVSEQYF.

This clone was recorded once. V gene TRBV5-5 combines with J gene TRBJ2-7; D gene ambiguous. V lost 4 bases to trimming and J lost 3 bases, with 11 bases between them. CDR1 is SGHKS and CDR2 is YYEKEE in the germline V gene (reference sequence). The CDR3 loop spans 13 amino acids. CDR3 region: CASSSQQIYEQYF. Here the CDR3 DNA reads TGTGCCAGCAGCAGCCAACAGATCTACGAGCAGTACTTC.

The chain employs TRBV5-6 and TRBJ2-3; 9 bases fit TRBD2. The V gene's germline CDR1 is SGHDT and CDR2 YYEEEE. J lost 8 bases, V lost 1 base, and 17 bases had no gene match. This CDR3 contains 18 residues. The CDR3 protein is CASSLKSGRSPSNLTQYF. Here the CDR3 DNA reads TGTGCCAGCAGCTTGAAGAGCGGGAGGAGCCCGAGCAACCTTACGCAGTATTTT.

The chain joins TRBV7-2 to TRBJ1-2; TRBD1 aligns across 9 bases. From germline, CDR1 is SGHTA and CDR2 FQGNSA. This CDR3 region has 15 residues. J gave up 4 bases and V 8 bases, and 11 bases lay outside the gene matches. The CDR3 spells CASRLGDRALYGYTF. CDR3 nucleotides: TGTGCCAGCCGTTTAGGGGACAGGGCACTCTATGGCTACACCTTC.

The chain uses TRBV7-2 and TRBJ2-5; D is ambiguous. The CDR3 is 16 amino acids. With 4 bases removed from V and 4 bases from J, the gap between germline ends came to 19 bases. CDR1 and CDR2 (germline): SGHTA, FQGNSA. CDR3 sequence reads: CASSYYERMLGETQYF. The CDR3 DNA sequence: TGTGCCAGCAGCTACTACGAACGGATGCTGGGAGAGACCCAGTACTTC.

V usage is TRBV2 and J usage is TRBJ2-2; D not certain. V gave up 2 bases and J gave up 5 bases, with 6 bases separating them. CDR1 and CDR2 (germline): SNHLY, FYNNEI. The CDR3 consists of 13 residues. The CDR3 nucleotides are TGTGCCAGCAGTGAAATCAGGACCGGGGAGCTGTTTTTT. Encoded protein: CASSEIRTGELFF.

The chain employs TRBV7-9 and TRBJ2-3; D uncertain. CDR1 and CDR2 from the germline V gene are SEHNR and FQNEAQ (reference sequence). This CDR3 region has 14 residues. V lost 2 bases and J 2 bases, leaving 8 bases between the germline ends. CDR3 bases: TGTGCCAGCAGCTTATTTTCCTACACAGATACGCAGTATTTT. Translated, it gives CASSLFSYTDTQYF.

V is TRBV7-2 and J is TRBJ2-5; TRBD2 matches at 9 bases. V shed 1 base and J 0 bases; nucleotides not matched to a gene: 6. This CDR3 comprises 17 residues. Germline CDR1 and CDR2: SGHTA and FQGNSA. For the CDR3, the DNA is TGTGCCAGCAGCTTAGGCACTAGCGGGTTGTACCAAGAGACCCAGTACTTC. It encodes CASSLGTSGLYQETQYF.

The DNA of the CDR3 is TGTGCCAGCAGCCCCCGGCCAGGGGGGAATTCACCCCTCCACTTT. Translated, it gives CASSPRPGGNSPLHF. This sequence joins TRBV7-3 and TRBJ1-6, with 7 nucleotides matching TRBD1. Germline trimming cut 5 bases from V and 7 bases from J; bases unmatched to any gene: 8. The CDR3 spans 15 residues. Looked up from germline, CDR1 is SGHTA and CDR2 is FQGTGA.

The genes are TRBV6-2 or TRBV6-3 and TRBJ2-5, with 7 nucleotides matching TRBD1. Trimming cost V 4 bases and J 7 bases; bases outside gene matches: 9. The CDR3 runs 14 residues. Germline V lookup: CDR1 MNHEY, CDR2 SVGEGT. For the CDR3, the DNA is TGTGCCAGCAGTTGGGGACAGCGCAAGGGGACCCAGTACTTC. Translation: CASSWGQRKGTQYF.